Presented here are 19 T cell receptor beta chains from one specimen sequenced in a study of read filtering for tumor transcriptome and immune sequencing. The library was built from about 400 ng RNA with molecular barcoded adaptors for alpha/delta and beta/gamma chains. A single record per CDR3 protein comes from TCRdb applying MiXCR to the reads. Of some 140,000 distinct CDR3 sequences in the sample, about 12% were seen once. Sequencing was carried out using a population of CD138-negative cells sorted from bone marrow. All receptors derive from a donor aged 40 or over with multiple myeloma.

This clonotype was counted at least ten times. V gene TRBV7-3 combines with J gene TRBJ1-6; no reliable D call. Germline assignment: CDR1 SGHTA and CDR2 FQGTGA. This CDR3 comprises 13 residues. Trimming stripped 0 bases from V and 11 bases from J, with 8 bases between. The CDR3 loop reads CASSLTPSAPLHF. In DNA form, the CDR3 reads TGTGCCAGCAGCTTAACCCCCAGTGCACCCCTCCACTTT.

This clonotype has ten or more counts. The chain joins TRBV7-9 to TRBJ2-1; D possibly uses TRBD1 or TRBD2 (6 bases each). With 5 bases removed from V and 8 bases from J, the gap between germline ends came to 16 bases. The CDR3 totals 14 residues. Germline values: CDR1 SEHNR, CDR2 FQNEAQ (reference sequence). The CDR3 coding sequence is TGTGCCAGCAGCCCGACAGGACTACGTGATGAGCAGTTCTTC. This translates into CASSPTGLRDEQFF.

On this clonotype: A much larger clone differs from this one at a single base, so this may be a read error. The gene calls are TRBV4-3 and TRBJ2-7, with D uncertain. The CDR3 totals 15 residues. Germline V lookup: CDR1 LGHNA, CDR2 YSLEER. CDR3 protein: CASSQDKAGRYERYF. CDR3 DNA: TGCGCCAGCAGCCAAGATAAAGCTGGCCGCTACGAGCGGTACTTC.

As to this clonotype: A read error may explain this, as a much larger clone is one base away. The chain carries TRBV10-3 and TRBJ2-2; D is possibly TRBD2 (5 bases). The CDR3 has 15 residues. V lost 3 bases to trimming and J lost 5 bases, with 13 bases between them. Germline assignment: CDR1 ENHRY and CDR2 SYGVKD. Here the CDR3 reads CAISDTGKRTGELFF. The DNA for the CDR3 is TGTGCCATCAGTGATACGGGAAAACGAACCGGGGAGCTGTTTTTT.

Many counts were recorded for this clonotype. J is TRBJ1-2 and V is TRBV5-5; D remains ambiguous. V was cut by 0 bases and J by 2 bases, with 11 bases left in between. Germline loops: CDR1 SGHKS, CDR2 YYEKEE (reference sequence). CDR3 size: 15 residues. The CDR3 nucleotides are TGTGCCAGCAGCTTGGCCGAGCCGATGAACTATGGCTACACCTTC. It specifies CASSLAEPMNYGYTF.

This clonotype was seen at least ten times. This sequence joins TRBV27 and TRBJ2-2; 8 bases agree with TRBD1. Per the germline V gene, CDR1 is MNHEY and CDR2 is SMNVEV (reference sequence). This CDR3 has 16 amino acids. V shed 6 bases and J 2 bases; nucleotides not matched to a gene: 8. The CDR3 loop is CASRPGQVLNTGELFF. The CDR3 nucleotides are TGTGCCAGCAGACCGGGACAGGTCCTAAACACCGGGGAGCTGTTTTTT.

Points on this clonotype: This may be a read error, as it is one base from a much larger clone. The gene calls are TRBV6-2 or TRBV6-3 and TRBJ2-2; 8 nucleotides align to TRBD1. Germline V CDR1 and CDR2: MNHEY, SVGEGT. The length of the CDR3 is 17 residues. CDR3 loop: CASSYSRTGTNTGEPFF. The CDR3 DNA is TGTGCCAGCAGTTACTCCAGGACAGGGACGAACACCGGGGAGCCGTTTTTT.

The table lists this clonotype with many counts. The rearrangement uses TRBV30 and TRBJ2-2; no reliable D call. The V end was cut by 1 base, the J end by 6 bases, with 9 bases between. CDR3 size: 13 residues. Germline V gives CDR1 GTSNPN, CDR2 SVGIG (reference sequence). Written as DNA, the CDR3 is TGTGCCTGGAGTGCTTCAGCGTCCGGGGAGCTGTTTTTT. Its protein is CAWSASASGELFF.

There are a few counts of this clonotype. The chain joins TRBV7-3 to TRBJ2-3; D may be TRBD2 (6 bases). V was clipped by 3 bases and J by 1 base, with 11 bases between them. The CDR3 contains 15 residues. CDR1 and CDR2 from the germline V gene are SGHTA and FQGTGA. CDR3 residues: CASSFLGGGTDTQYF. For the CDR3, the DNA is TGTGCCAGCAGCTTTCTTGGCGGGGGCACAGATACGCAGTATTTT.

This clonotype appeared a few times. The chain employs TRBV7-9 and TRBJ1-1, with a weak D call TRBD1 (5 bases). This CDR3 has 14 residues. The germline V gene encodes CDR1 SEHNR and CDR2 FQNEAQ (reference sequence). Deletions cut 2 bases from V and 0 bases from J, with 7 bases between. The CDR3 DNA reads as TGTGCCAGCAGCTTACAGGGTCTGAACACTGAAGCTTTCTTT. It specifies CASSLQGLNTEAFF.

This clonotype occurred many times. The CDR3 sequence: CAISEEKVETQYF. The CDR3 DNA follows: TGTGCCATCAGTGAGGAGAAAGTGGAGACCCAGTACTTC. This chain connects TRBV10-3 to TRBJ2-5, with D unclear. The V end was cut by 2 bases, the J end by 5 bases, with 9 bases between. CDR3 length equals 13 residues. Germline CDR1 ENHRY, CDR2 SYGVKD.

This clonotype was observed at least ten times. The chain uses TRBV24-1 and TRBJ2-5; 10 nucleotides agree with TRBD2. After removal of 3 bases from V and 5 bases from J, the junction contained 14 bases not matched to a gene. This CDR3 is 18 amino acids long. The germline CDR1 and CDR2 sequences are KGHDR and SFDVKD. The CDR3 sequence: CATSDTGPSLAGPETQYF. The CDR3 DNA reads TGTGCCACCAGTGATACTGGCCCCTCACTAGCGGGACCGGAGACCCAGTACTTC.

To note about this clonotype: A clone one base away is much larger, so this may be a read error. The chain has TRBV11-2 and TRBJ2-2; TRBD1 aligns across 8 bases. The CDR3 totals 14 residues. The germline V gene encodes CDR1 SGHAT and CDR2 FQNNGV. CDR3 protein: CASSFGQGRGELSF. The CDR3 region has the DNA TGTGCCAGCAGCTTTGGACAGGGACGCGGGGAGCTGTCTTTT.

This chain connects TRBV2 to TRBJ2-1, with 9 bases that match TRBD2. Germline values: CDR1 SNHLY, CDR2 FYNNEI. CDR3 length: 14 residues. The V segment lost 8 bases and the J segment 0 bases; nucleotides outside the gene matches: 2. CDR3 DNA: TGTGCCAGCCGGACTAGCGCCTCCTACAATGAGCAGTTCTTC. Translated, it gives CASRTSASYNEQFF.

This clonotype has a count of ten or more. The CDR3 sequence: CASSLVWGTNTGELFF. CDR3 sequence (DNA): TGTGCCAGCAGCTTAGTCTGGGGCACGAACACCGGGGAGCTGTTTTTT. The V call is TRBV13, the J call TRBJ2-2; possible D gene TRBD1, 5 bases. This CDR3 has 16 residues. CDR1 PRHDT and CDR2 FYEKMQ come from the germline V gene (reference sequence). Trimming stripped 1 base from V and 0 bases from J, with 9 bases between.

This clonotype was found many times. The rearrangement joins TRBV6-2 or TRBV6-3 to TRBJ2-1; maybe TRBD2 (6 bases). The CDR3 length is 13 residues. Germline V gene lookup returns CDR1 MNHEY and CDR2 SVGEGT. Trimming left V 7 bases short and J 7 bases short, with 14 bases between. In DNA, the CDR3 is TGTGCCAGCATCCGCGGGAATGAAAATGAGCAGTTCTTC. Translating gives CASIRGNENEQFF.

This clonotype was counted at least ten times. The CDR3 DNA reads TGTGCCAGCAGGCCGGGACCTAACACCGGGGAGCTGTTTTTT. Translation gives CASRPGPNTGELFF. The chain joins TRBV12-3 or TRBV12-4 to TRBJ2-2; D may match TRBD1 or TRBD2 (5 bases each). The CDR3 is 14 residues long. V lost 6 bases, J lost 2 bases, and 10 bases lay in between.

The sample holds many counts of this clonotype. The rearrangement uses TRBV10-3 and TRBJ1-1; tentative D call: TRBD1 (6 bases). Germline assignment: CDR1 ENHRY and CDR2 SYGVKD. This CDR3 region has 13 residues. Trimming left V 2 bases short and J 6 bases short, with 10 bases between. CDR3 in amino acids: CAISEAGESEAFF. The CDR3, as DNA: TGTGCCATCAGTGAGGCAGGGGAGTCTGAAGCTTTCTTT.

This clonotype was detected ten times or more. The gene calls are TRBV6-5 and TRBJ1-1, with TRBD1 as a possible D gene (5 bases). Trimming shortened V by 6 bases and J by 3 bases, and 8 bases separated the two germline ends. The CDR3 extends over 12 amino acids. The germline CDR1 and CDR2 sequences are MNHEY and SVGAGI. CDR3 loop: CASRQGHTEAFF. CDR3 bases: TGTGCCAGCAGGCAGGGTCACACTGAAGCTTTCTTT.